These 23 T cell receptor beta chains originate from one sample sequenced in a study of blood T cell repertoires in COVID-19. The protocol was immunoSEQ multiplex PCR, while the TCRdb copy is restricted to in-frame clones and leaves out a portion. This table holds approximately 170,000 clones, about four fifths found once. Material for sequencing was peripheral blood. These receptors were taken from a man aged 35 to 55 who had recovered from COVID-19.

The J gene is TRBJ2-6, the V gene TRBV19, with TRBD2 identical over 7 bases. The CDR3 consists of 15 residues. From germline, CDR1 is LNHDA and CDR2 SQIVND (reference sequence). V trimming: 5 bases; J trimming: 1 base; junction bases outside the gene matches: 2. Here the CDR3 reads CASSWGGSGANVLTF. As DNA, the CDR3 is TGTGCCAGTAGTTGGGGGGGGTCTGGGGCCAACGTCCTGACTTTC.

As concerns this clone: Other DNA variants within this sample encode the same CDR3. CDR3 region: CASSSQETQYF. The CDR3 DNA reads as TGTGCCAGCAGTTCTCAAGAGACCCAGTACTTC. The chain combines TRBV28 with TRBJ2-5; D is unresolved. The V gene lost 4 bases and the J gene lost 2 bases, with 2 bases spanning the gap. The V gene's germline CDR1 is MDHEN and CDR2 SYDVKM. The CDR3 has 11 amino acids.

V usage is TRBV19 and J usage is TRBJ1-4, with TRBD1 as a possible D gene (5 bases). V lost 9 bases and J lost 6, with 20 bases in between. The CDR3 spans 15 residues. Per germline, CDR1 LNHDA and CDR2 SQIVND (reference sequence). This CDR3 is CASSSGGGVDEKLFF. CDR3 DNA sequence: TGTGCCAGCTCCTCCGGGGGAGGTGTTGATGAAAAACTGTTTTTT. The whole variable domain, remainder taken from reference TRBV19 and TRBJ1-4, is DGGITQSPKYLFRKEGQNVTLSCEQNLNHDAMYWYRQDPGQGLRLIYYSQIVNDFQKGDIAEGYSVSREKKESFPLTVTSAQKNPTAFYLCASSSGGGVDEKLFFGSGTQLSVL.

The chain links TRBV5-8 to TRBJ2-4; maybe TRBD1 (5 bases). Germline V lookup: CDR1 SGHTS, CDR2 YDEGEE. V was pared by 5 bases and J by 0 bases, with 15 bases between. The CDR3 has 16 residues. In nucleotides, the CDR3 is TGTGCCAGCAGTTTCCAGGGAAATTTAGCCAAAAACATTCAGTACTTC. Its translation: CASSFQGNLAKNIQYF.

This clone occurred a few times. J is TRBJ2-1 and V is TRBV7-9; a weak D match, TRBD1 (6 bases). The CDR3 spans 13 residues. The germline V and J ends were trimmed by 7 bases and 4 bases, with 11 bases remaining between them. CDR1 is SEHNR, CDR2 FQNEAQ, per germline (reference sequence). CDR3 region: CASTPGAYNEQFF. The CDR3, as DNA: TGTGCCAGCACCCCAGGGGCGTACAATGAGCAGTTCTTC.

This rearrangement joins TRBV2 to TRBJ2-5; D is possibly TRBD2 (5 bases). This CDR3 has 14 amino acids. The ends were cut back, 0 bases at V and 5 bases at J, with 10 bases in the middle. In germline, CDR1 is SNHLY, CDR2 FYNNEI. As DNA, the CDR3 is TGTGCCAGCAGTGAAGCGGCTAGCTGGGAGACCCAGTACTTC. Its protein is CASSEAASWETQYF. Combining the CDR3 with reference TRBV2 and TRBJ2-5 gives the whole variable domain EPEVTQTPSHQVTQMGQEVILRCVPISNHLYFYWYRQILGQKVEFLVSFYNNEISEKSEIFDDQFSVERPDGSNFTLKIRSTKLEDSAMYFCASSEAASWETQYFGPGTRLLVL.

The V and J genes are TRBV5-6 and TRBJ2-2, with D possibly matching TRBD2 (6 bases). Germline-derived CDR1 and CDR2 are SGHDT and YYEEEE. The CDR3 is made up of 17 amino acids. Trimming removed 0 bases from V and 5 bases from J, with 17 bases in between. The CDR3 nucleotides read TGTGCCAGCAGCTTGGGGGTGACGGGAGTCCGGACCGGGGAGCTGTTTTTT. The encoded protein is CASSLGVTGVRTGELFF.

This clone is a singleton in its sample. The V gene is TRBV29-1, the J gene TRBJ2-1, with 12 bases aligning to TRBD2. CDR3 length equals 15 residues. After removal of 8 bases from V and 4 bases from J, the junction contained 9 bases not matched to a gene. The germline V gene encodes CDR1 SQVTM and CDR2 ANQGSEA. The CDR3 bases are TGCAGCACCGACCCTGGGACTAGCGGGTACAATGAGCAGTTCTTC. It yields the protein CSTDPGTSGYNEQFF.

V gene TRBV4-1 combines with J gene TRBJ1-4; D is uncertain. Trimming removed 5 bases at V and 7 bases at J, with 11 bases between. Germline V gives CDR1 MGHRA, CDR2 YSYEKL. This CDR3 has 13 residues. CDR3 sequence (DNA): TGCGCCAGCAGCATACGCGGGCGTGAAAAACTGTTTTTT. This encodes CASSIRGREKLFF.

The chain recombines TRBV30 with TRBJ2-2, with D uncertain. This CDR3 has 13 amino acids. The V gene's germline CDR1 is GTSNPN and CDR2 SVGIG (reference sequence). Trimming removed 4 bases from V and 1 base from J, with 7 bases in between. As DNA, the CDR3 is TGTGCCTGGAATTACAGGAACACCGGGGAGCTGTTTTTT. Translation: CAWNYRNTGELFF.

The V call is TRBV2, the J call TRBJ2-3; D gene uncertain. The CDR3 is 13 residues long. Germline CDR1 SNHLY, CDR2 FYNNEI. V lost 1 base and J lost 8, with 10 bases in between. The CDR3 bases are TGTGCCAGCAGTGAAGAGCTTCTGGTTACGCAGTATTTT. Protein sequence: CASSEELLVTQYF.

In the case of this clone: Other DNA sequences within the sample encode an identical CDR3. This chain links TRBV5-6 with TRBJ1-6; D unclear. The CDR3 is 14 residues long. Per the germline V gene, CDR1 is SGHDT and CDR2 is YYEEEE. V lost 0 bases and J 7 bases, leaving 8 bases between the germline ends. The CDR3 nucleotides read TGTGCCAGCAGCTTGGTGCAGTCGAATTCACCCCTCCACTTT. Translating it yields CASSLVQSNSPLHF.

In this sample, this clone turned up a few times. The chain has TRBV11-3 and TRBJ1-2; 8 positions agree with TRBD1. Germline CDR1 and CDR2: SGHNT and YENEEA. The length of the CDR3 is 14 residues. The ends lost 6 bases at V and 8 bases at J; junction bases unmatched: 11. CDR3 in amino acids: CASRHRQGAGGYTF. CDR3 coding DNA: TGTGCCAGCAGGCACCGGCAGGGGGCGGGAGGCTACACCTTC.

CDR3 DNA: TGTGCCAGCCGTCCCCCCTTGAACACTGAAGCTTTCTTT. Translated, it gives CASRPPLNTEAFF. The chain recombines TRBV28 with TRBJ1-1; unclear D gene. CDR3 length equals 13 residues. V was pared by 8 bases and J by 0 bases, with 10 bases between. Per germline, CDR1 MDHEN and CDR2 SYDVKM.

This sequence joins TRBV10-3 and TRBJ1-2; perhaps TRBD1 as D (6 bases). Looked up from germline, CDR1 is ENHRY and CDR2 is SYGVKD. Between the trimmed V and J ends, which lost 5 bases and 6 bases, there was a span of 19 bases. The CDR3 runs 15 residues. The CDR3 DNA follows: TGTGCCATCAGTAACACGGACAGAGAATTCCATGGCTACACCTTC. As protein: CAISNTDREFHGYTF.

The chain joins TRBV18 to TRBJ2-5, with D perhaps TRBD2 (5 bases). Per germline, CDR1 KGHSH and CDR2 LQKENI. The V end lost 3 bases, the J end lost 5 bases, and 10 bases lay between the germline ends. The CDR3 length is 13 residues. CDR3: CASSPRRTETQYF. Written as DNA, the CDR3 is TGTGCCAGCTCACCGAGGAGGACGGAGACCCAGTACTTC. Filled out from reference TRBV18 and TRBJ2-5, the complete variable domain reads NAGVMQNPRHLVRRRGQEARLRCSPMKGHSHVYWYRQLPEEGLKFMVYLQKENIIDESGMPKERFSAEFPKEGPSILRIQQVVRGDSAAYFCASSPRRTETQYFGPGTRLLVL.

The chain is built from TRBV7-2 and TRBJ2-1; 7 bases agree with TRBD2. Germline V gene sequence: CDR1 SGHTA, CDR2 FQGNSA. The CDR3 has 19 residues. J was trimmed by 5 bases and V by 8 bases; bases with no gene match: 24. As DNA, the CDR3 is TGTGCCAGCGCCACCGATGGTGCGGGAGCGGGCAAAACAAACAATGAGCAGTTCTTC. This encodes CASATDGAGAGKTNNEQFF.

The chain combines TRBV5-6 with TRBJ2-7, with 7 bases lining up with TRBD1. V was clipped by 6 bases and J by 3 bases; unmatched bases: 3. Germline-derived CDR1 and CDR2 are SGHDT and YYEEEE. The length of the CDR3 is 12 residues. The CDR3 sequence is CASTRDSYEQYF. The CDR3 region has the DNA TGTGCCAGCACCAGGGACAGCTACGAGCAGTACTTC.

The V gene is TRBV6-5, the J gene TRBJ2-4; the match to TRBD1 covers 11 bases. Per the germline V gene, CDR1 is MNHEY and CDR2 is SVGAGI. V was clipped by 11 bases and J by 9 bases; unmatched bases: 6. The CDR3 spans 12 residues. The CDR3 protein is CAGTGGGSIQYF. Written as DNA, the CDR3 is TGTGCCGGGACAGGGGGGGGGAGCATTCAGTACTTC.

This sequence joins TRBV5-1 and TRBJ1-6, with 7 bases that match TRBD1. This CDR3 has 15 residues. V was pared by 4 bases and J by 7 bases, with 8 bases of the junction left unmatched. From germline, CDR1 is SGHRS and CDR2 YFSETQ. The DNA for the CDR3 is TGCGCCAGCAGCCCGAGACAGGGAGGAAATTCACCCCTCCACTTT. It codes for CASSPRQGGNSPLHF.

The chain carries TRBV9 and TRBJ1-2; 7 positions match TRBD1. CDR1 and CDR2 (germline): SGDLS, YYNGEE. J was trimmed by 4 bases and V by 3 bases; bases with no gene match: 6. This CDR3 region has 14 residues. CDR3 bases: TGTGCCAGCAGCGCAGGGGGTACGGGCTATGGCTACACCTTC. The encoded protein is CASSAGGTGYGYTF.

The genes are TRBV5-6 and TRBJ2-5; D is perhaps TRBD2 (6 bases). Trimming cost V 7 bases and J 4 bases, with 23 bases left between them. Germline V CDR1 and CDR2: SGHDT, YYEEEE. The CDR3 is 16 amino acids. CDR3 sequence (DNA): TGTGCCAGCCACCCGTTTCGGGGGAAATTACCAGAGACCCAGTACTTC. It is translated as CASHPFRGKLPETQYF.

The gene calls are TRBV4-1 and TRBJ1-6; TRBD1 is a possible D gene (6 bases). CDR3 length: 14 residues. With 5 bases removed from V and 9 bases from J, the gap between germline ends came to 14 bases. Looked up from germline, CDR1 is MGHRA and CDR2 is YSYEKL. CDR3 coding DNA: TGCGCCAGCAGCGCTACAGGGTTTTTTTCACCCCTCCACTTT. Amino acids: CASSATGFFSPLHF.